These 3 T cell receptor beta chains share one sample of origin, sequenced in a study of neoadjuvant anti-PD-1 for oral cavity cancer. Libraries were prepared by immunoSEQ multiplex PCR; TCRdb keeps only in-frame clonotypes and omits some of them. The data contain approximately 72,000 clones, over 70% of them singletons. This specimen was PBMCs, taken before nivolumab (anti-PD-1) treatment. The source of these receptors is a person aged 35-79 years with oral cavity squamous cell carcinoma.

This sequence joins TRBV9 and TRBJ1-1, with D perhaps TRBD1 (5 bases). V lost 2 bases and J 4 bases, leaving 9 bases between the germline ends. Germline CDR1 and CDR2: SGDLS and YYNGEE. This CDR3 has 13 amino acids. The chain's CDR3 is CASSVGDGTEAFF. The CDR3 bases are TGTGCCAGCAGCGTTGGGGACGGCACTGAAGCTTTCTTT.

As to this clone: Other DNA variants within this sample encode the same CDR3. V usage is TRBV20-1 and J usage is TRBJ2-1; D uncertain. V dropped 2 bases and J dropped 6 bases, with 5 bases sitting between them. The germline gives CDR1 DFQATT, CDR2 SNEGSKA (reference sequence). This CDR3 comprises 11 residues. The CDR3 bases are TGCAGTGCTAGAACCAGCAATGAGCAGTTCTTC. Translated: CSARTSNEQFF.

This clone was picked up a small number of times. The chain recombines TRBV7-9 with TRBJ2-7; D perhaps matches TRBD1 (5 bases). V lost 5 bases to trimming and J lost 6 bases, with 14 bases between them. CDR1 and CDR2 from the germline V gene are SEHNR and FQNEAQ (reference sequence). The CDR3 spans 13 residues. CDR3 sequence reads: CASSLNLDSEQYF. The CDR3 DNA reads TGTGCCAGCAGCCTAAACCTTGACAGCGAGCAGTACTTC.